A selection of T cell receptor beta chains follows, all from one sample in a study of identical twins. Via MiXCR, TCRdb re-called the 5' RACE reads, giving one row per CDR3 protein. Found here are 510,000 or so distinct CDR3 sequences, approximately 16% of them singletons; the top ten hold about 0.47%. This sample was also put to use in a study of yellow fever vaccine responses in identical twins.

Sequencing input: CD4+ T cells sorted from blood. Receptors originate from a woman aged 18-29 years in good health. Both conserved end residues are part of each CDR3. The D gene is left open where the match is weak. Only part of the rows carry a size: once, few, many, or a class if the clone is expanded.

j_gene: TRBJ1-1
abundance: few
d_gene: .
v_gene: TRBV5-1
CDR3aa: CASSRGGVNTEAFF
CDR3nt: TGCGCCAGCAGCCGGGGGGGGGTGAACACTGAAGCTTTCTTT

j_gene: TRBJ1-5
abundance: .
d_gene: .
v_gene: TRBV5-1
CDR3aa: CASSLAGMGQPQHF
CDR3nt: TGCGCCAGCAGCTTAGCTGGGATGGGTCAGCCCCAGCATTTT

j_gene: TRBJ2-3
abundance: .
d_gene: TRBD2
v_gene: TRBV6-9
CDR3aa: CASPGGDAGADTQYF
CDR3nt: TGTGCCAGCCCCGGGGGGGACGCGGGCGCAGATACGCAGTATTTT

j_gene: TRBJ2-1
abundance: .
d_gene: TRBD1
v_gene: TRBV5-1
CDR3aa: CASSNRDSKWDEQFF
CDR3nt: TGCGCCAGCAGCAACCGGGACAGTAAATGGGATGAGCAGTTCTTC

j_gene: TRBJ2-1
abundance: few
d_gene: TRBD2
v_gene: TRBV7-6
CDR3aa: CASSLMAGEDYEQFF
CDR3nt: TGTGCCAGCAGCTTAATGGCGGGAGAGGATTATGAGCAGTTCTTC

j_gene: TRBJ2-7
abundance: few
d_gene: .
v_gene: TRBV6-5
CDR3aa: CASSYSSSGLYEQYF
CDR3nt: TGTGCCAGCAGTTACTCGAGTAGCGGACTCTACGAGCAGTACTTC

j_gene: TRBJ2-3
abundance: many
d_gene: .
v_gene: TRBV7-9
CDR3aa: CASRVGGSTDTQYF
CDR3nt: TGTGCCAGCAGAGTTGGGGGAAGCACAGATACGCAGTATTTT

j_gene: TRBJ2-2
abundance: .
d_gene: .
v_gene: TRBV20-1
CDR3aa: CSARVGSNTGELFF
CDR3nt: TGCAGTGCTAGAGTCGGGTCGAACACCGGGGAGCTGTTTTTT

j_gene: TRBJ2-7
abundance: few
d_gene: .
v_gene: TRBV10-3
CDR3aa: CASHQGEGYEQYF
CDR3nt: TGTGCCAGCCACCAGGGGGAGGGCTACGAGCAGTACTTC

j_gene: TRBJ2-7
abundance: few
d_gene: .
v_gene: TRBV28
CDR3aa: CASSSTGQNSYEQYF
CDR3nt: TGTGCCAGCAGTTCTACTGGACAGAACTCCTACGAGCAGTACTTC

j_gene: TRBJ2-7
abundance: few
d_gene: .
v_gene: TRBV12-5
CDR3aa: CASGLDSLEQYF
CDR3nt: TGTGCTAGTGGTTTGGACAGCCTGGAGCAGTACTTC

j_gene: TRBJ2-3
abundance: .
d_gene: TRBD2
v_gene: TRBV7-3
CDR3aa: CASSLAAGGPADTQYF
CDR3nt: TGTGCCAGCAGCTTAGCAGCGGGAGGGCCGGCAGATACGCAGTATTTT

j_gene: TRBJ2-1
abundance: .
d_gene: TRBD1
v_gene: TRBV6-2/TRBV6-3
CDR3aa: CASSRTGGYNEQFF
CDR3nt: TGTGCCAGCAGCCGGACAGGGGGGTACAATGAGCAGTTCTTC

j_gene: TRBJ2-7
abundance: .
d_gene: .
v_gene: TRBV7-6
CDR3aa: CASSKQGPYEQYF
CDR3nt: TGTGCCAGCTCAAAGCAGGGCCCCTACGAGCAGTACTTC

j_gene: TRBJ1-6
abundance: .
d_gene: .
v_gene: TRBV5-1
CDR3aa: CASSLARRQSSYNSPLHF
CDR3nt: TGCGCCAGCAGCTTGGCCCGTCGACAGAGCTCCTATAATTCACCCCTCCACTTT

j_gene: TRBJ2-3
abundance: few
d_gene: .
v_gene: TRBV2
CDR3aa: CASSDLGGTDTQYF
CDR3nt: TGTGCCAGCAGCGACTTGGGGGGCACAGATACGCAGTATTTT

j_gene: TRBJ1-1
abundance: .
d_gene: TRBD1
v_gene: TRBV3-1
CDR3aa: CASSPPLPGTGRGTEAFF
CDR3nt: TGTGCCAGCAGCCCCCCCCTTCCCGGGACAGGCCGAGGCACTGAAGCTTTCTTT

j_gene: TRBJ2-1
abundance: .
d_gene: .
v_gene: TRBV14
CDR3aa: CASTRPSGGSYNEQFF
CDR3nt: TGTGCCAGCACCCGGCCTTCTGGGGGCTCCTACAATGAGCAGTTCTTC

j_gene: TRBJ2-7
abundance: .
d_gene: .
v_gene: TRBV7-9
CDR3aa: CASTLGGTAQNYEQYF
CDR3nt: TGTGCCAGCACCCTAGGGGGGACAGCGCAGAACTACGAGCAGTACTTC

j_gene: TRBJ2-3
abundance: few
d_gene: TRBD2
v_gene: TRBV15
CDR3aa: CATRRLGLNIGTDTQYF
CDR3nt: TGTGCCACCCGACGCCTGGGACTAAATATAGGTACAGATACGCAGTATTTT

j_gene: TRBJ2-1
abundance: .
d_gene: .
v_gene: TRBV14
CDR3aa: CASSQVRVGEQFF
CDR3nt: TGTGCCAGCAGCCAAGTAAGAGTAGGTGAGCAGTTCTTC

j_gene: TRBJ1-5
abundance: few
d_gene: .
v_gene: TRBV10-3
CDR3aa: CAISDVLVGSNQPQHF
CDR3nt: TGTGCCATCAGTGATGTCTTGGTGGGTAGCAATCAGCCCCAGCATTTT

j_gene: TRBJ2-1
abundance: many
d_gene: TRBD2
v_gene: TRBV24-1
CDR3aa: CATSATTSGYNEQFF
CDR3nt: TGTGCCACCAGTGCCACGACTAGCGGATACAATGAGCAGTTCTTC

j_gene: TRBJ2-3
abundance: .
d_gene: .
v_gene: TRBV4-1
CDR3aa: CASRKEGGDTQYF
CDR3nt: TGCGCCAGCAGGAAAGAAGGTGGAGATACGCAGTATTTT

j_gene: TRBJ2-2
abundance: .
d_gene: TRBD2
v_gene: TRBV10-3
CDR3aa: CAISPTSGRPGELFF
CDR3nt: TGTGCCATCAGCCCGACTAGCGGGCGTCCCGGGGAGCTGTTTTTT

j_gene: TRBJ2-2
abundance: few
d_gene: .
v_gene: TRBV12-3/TRBV12-4
CDR3aa: CASALPGPFNTGELFF
CDR3nt: TGTGCCAGCGCATTACCGGGACCCTTTAACACCGGGGAGCTGTTTTTT

j_gene: TRBJ2-1
abundance: few
d_gene: TRBD2
v_gene: TRBV18
CDR3aa: CASSPPLAGVLGNEQFF
CDR3nt: TGTGCCAGCTCACCACCCTTAGCGGGAGTACTGGGGAATGAGCAGTTCTTC

j_gene: TRBJ2-1
abundance: few
d_gene: .
v_gene: TRBV2
CDR3aa: CASSSAGGDEQFF
CDR3nt: TGTGCCAGCAGTAGTGCAGGCGGCGATGAGCAGTTCTTC

j_gene: TRBJ1-4
abundance: .
d_gene: .
v_gene: TRBV25-1
CDR3aa: CASSYGRGANEKLFF
CDR3nt: TGTGCCAGCAGTTACGGTCGAGGGGCTAATGAAAAACTGTTTTTT